A few counts support the clone carrying this T cell receptor beta chain. The antigen is undetermined. Researchers made TCR cDNA using 5'RACE template switching, and this step added a universal primer site and UMIs. A single record per CDR3 protein comes from TCRdb applying MiXCR to the 5' RACE reads. Of 450,000 to 600,000 distinct CDR3 sequences listed, roughly 13% are singletons. These data come from a study of T cells after yellow fever vaccination. Study context: Preparing low-cell-number fractions relied on SMART-Seq v4 Ultra Low Input.

Trimming removed 4 bases from V and 2 bases from J, with 9 bases in between. In germline, CDR1 is DFQATT, CDR2 SNEGSKA (reference sequence). The CDR3 has 13 amino acids. Study-level points and caveats: Secondary responses were weaker yet peaked faster, day 5 versus 15. Among all clonotypes, a small share was observed in both CD4 and CD8 compartments.

This TCR derives from a man aged 25-45 years who received the YFV17D yellow fever vaccine. This chain links TRBV20-1 with TRBJ1-3; tentative D call: TRBD1 (5 bases). The starting material was PBMCs, obtained on the day of the yellow fever booster vaccination. The CDR3 region has the DNA TGCAGTGCTAAATTAGGGGCTGGAAACACCATATATTTT. Protein product: CSAKLGAGNTIYF.